This T cell receptor beta chain was captured by sequencing in a study of T cell responses to AZD1222 COVID-19 vaccine. Study-level results: CD4 TCRs covered the whole spike, strongest at regions 160-218 and 743-854. Possibly, clonal diversity was underestimated; donors were largely white British and included more females. Reportedly, nearly half the spike-specific TCRs target unmutated variant regions.

Sequencing was performed with immunoSEQ multiplex PCR; in TCRdb, only in-frame clones are kept and a portion is missing. The sample holds roughly 110,000 clones, about 90% seen once. With 6 bases clipped from V and 3 bases from J, the junction kept 4 bases outside the gene matches. The CDR3 totals 15 residues. CDR1 is SEHNR, CDR2 FQNEAQ, per germline (reference sequence). With respect to this clone: As yet, its antigen is unknown.

V and J are TRBV7-9 and TRBJ2-1, with TRBD1 matching 11 bases. The sample in question was peripheral blood, obtained on day 0 of AZD1222 vaccination. The receptor was isolated from an adult in good health. The CDR3 bases are TGTGCCAGCAGGTCCGGGACAGGGGGCTACAATGAGCAGTTCTTC. Residues: CASRSGTGGYNEQFF.